One T cell receptor (beta chain) is described in this entry. Other DNA variants within this sample encode the same CDR3. The CDR3 spans 12 residues. The V gene lost 3 bases and the J gene lost 3 bases, with 3 bases spanning the gap. This specimen comes from a study of control samples from healthy donors and cancer patients. TCRdb's copy holds only in-frame clones and misses some; the assay was immunoSEQ multiplex PCR. This table holds approximately 190,000 clones, about 89% found once. The TCR comes from a man aged 25-45 years in good health. The chain combines TRBV12-3 or TRBV12-4 with TRBJ1-3, with D unresolved. Sequencing input: blood. In DNA form, the CDR3 reads TGTGCCAGCAGTTTCAGTGGAAACACCATATATTTT. As protein: CASSFSGNTIYF.